The 10 T cell receptor beta chains in this list originate from one sample, sequenced in a study of T cell responses to AZD1222 COVID-19 vaccine. Libraries were prepared by immunoSEQ multiplex PCR; TCRdb keeps only in-frame clonotypes and omits some of them. This table holds about 130,000 clones, about 93% found once. The material sequenced was peripheral blood, taken on day 0 of AZD1222 vaccination. These TCRs come from an adult in good health.

The V call is TRBV19, the J call TRBJ1-6; 7 nucleotides agree with TRBD1. V shed 3 bases, J shed 8 bases, and the junction held 19 bases outside the gene matches. CDR1 is LNHDA, CDR2 SQIVND, per germline (reference sequence). The CDR3 consists of 19 residues. The CDR3 protein is CASSILPTYRGALDSPLHF. The CDR3, as DNA: TGTGCCAGTAGTATCCTACCAACGTACAGGGGCGCTTTAGATTCACCCCTCCACTTT.

The gene calls are TRBV5-1 and TRBJ1-1, with 9 nucleotides matching TRBD1. Germline assignment: CDR1 SGHRS and CDR2 YFSETQ. The CDR3 spans 13 residues. V gave up 3 bases and J gave up 6 bases; unmatched junction bases: 3. The chain's CDR3 is CASSSWTGAEAFF. The CDR3 bases are TGCGCCAGCAGCTCCTGGACAGGGGCTGAAGCTTTCTTT.

The chain employs TRBV9 and TRBJ1-5; no clear D. V dropped 3 bases and J dropped 3 bases, with 16 bases sitting between them. Germline V CDR1 and CDR2: SGDLS, YYNGEE. This CDR3 is 16 amino acids long. The CDR3 DNA follows: TGTGCCAGCAGCGCCTTATCGGACGGACTCAATCAGCCCCAGCATTTT. This translates into CASSALSDGLNQPQHF.

This clone appeared a single time. The rearrangement uses TRBV27 and TRBJ1-3, with D perhaps TRBD1 (6 bases). Germline V lookup: CDR1 MNHEY, CDR2 SMNVEV (reference sequence). This CDR3 spans 15 amino acids. V was clipped by 5 bases and J by 0 bases, with 11 bases between them. CDR3 nucleotides: TGTGCCAGCAGTCTGCGGGACATCTCTGGAAACACCATATATTTT. Translation gives CASSLRDISGNTIYF.

The J gene is TRBJ1-2, the V gene TRBV19, with D tentatively TRBD1 (6 bases). Trimming shortened V by 4 bases and J by 4 bases, and 16 bases separated the two germline ends. Germline CDR1 is LNHDA and CDR2 is SQIVND (reference sequence). The CDR3 runs to 15 residues. In DNA form, the CDR3 reads TGTGCCAGTAGTACCCCGGGGGCTCCGAGCTATGGCTACACCTTC. It codes for CASSTPGAPSYGYTF.

The V and J genes are TRBV6-2 or TRBV6-3 and TRBJ2-1; the match to TRBD1 covers 10 bases. The germline V gene encodes CDR1 MNHEY and CDR2 SVGEGT. J gave up 8 bases and V 4 bases, and 14 bases lay outside the gene matches. CDR3 length: 17 amino acids. The CDR3 loop is CASSSRGRGTGVYEQFF. In DNA, the CDR3 is TGTGCCAGCAGTTCACGCGGGCGTGGGACAGGGGTCTATGAGCAGTTCTTC.

The rearrangement links TRBV6-1 to TRBJ1-5; 8 bases are a match to TRBD1. With V trimmed by 3 bases and J by 4 bases, 5 bases remained unmatched. The CDR3 loop spans 15 amino acids. The V gene's germline CDR1 is MNHNS and CDR2 SASEGT. The CDR3 is CASSDRQGLNQPQHF. Here the CDR3 DNA reads TGTGCCAGCAGTGATCGACAGGGGTTGAATCAGCCCCAGCATTTT.

The V call is TRBV19, the J call TRBJ1-2; D gene uncertain. Trimming cost V 7 bases and J 7 bases, with 19 bases left between them. The germline CDR1 and CDR2 sequences are LNHDA and SQIVND (reference sequence). This CDR3 region has 14 residues. The CDR3 is CASTTTSAIVGYTF. CDR3 bases: TGTGCCAGTACTACGACGTCGGCTATTGTTGGCTACACCTTC. Based on the CDR3 plus reference TRBV19 and TRBJ1-2, the full variable domain is DGGITQSPKYLFRKEGQNVTLSCEQNLNHDAMYWYRQDPGQGLRLIYYSQIVNDFQKGDIAEGYSVSREKKESFPLTVTSAQKNPTAFYLCASTTTSAIVGYTFGSGTRLTVV.

The gene calls are TRBV3-1 (or the pseudogene TRBV3-2) and TRBJ2-5, with 14 positions matching TRBD2. Germline V gene lookup returns CDR1 LGHDT and CDR2 YNNKEL (reference sequence). V gave up 5 bases and J gave up 5 bases; unmatched junction bases: 7. The CDR3 is 16 residues long. DNA of the CDR3: TGTGCCAGCAGCGTCGGACTAGCGGGAGGATCTGAGACCCAGTACTTC. Protein product: CASSVGLAGGSETQYF.

The chain recombines TRBV6-5 with TRBJ2-7; 9 nucleotides agree with TRBD1. Germline V lookup: CDR1 MNHEY, CDR2 SVGAGI. V gave up 4 bases and J gave up 2 bases; unmatched junction bases: 9. This CDR3 is built from 16 residues. CDR3 nucleotide sequence: TGTGCCAGCAGTTCCCGCCCGGGACAGGGTGCCTACGAGCAGTACTTC. Translation gives CASSSRPGQGAYEQYF.